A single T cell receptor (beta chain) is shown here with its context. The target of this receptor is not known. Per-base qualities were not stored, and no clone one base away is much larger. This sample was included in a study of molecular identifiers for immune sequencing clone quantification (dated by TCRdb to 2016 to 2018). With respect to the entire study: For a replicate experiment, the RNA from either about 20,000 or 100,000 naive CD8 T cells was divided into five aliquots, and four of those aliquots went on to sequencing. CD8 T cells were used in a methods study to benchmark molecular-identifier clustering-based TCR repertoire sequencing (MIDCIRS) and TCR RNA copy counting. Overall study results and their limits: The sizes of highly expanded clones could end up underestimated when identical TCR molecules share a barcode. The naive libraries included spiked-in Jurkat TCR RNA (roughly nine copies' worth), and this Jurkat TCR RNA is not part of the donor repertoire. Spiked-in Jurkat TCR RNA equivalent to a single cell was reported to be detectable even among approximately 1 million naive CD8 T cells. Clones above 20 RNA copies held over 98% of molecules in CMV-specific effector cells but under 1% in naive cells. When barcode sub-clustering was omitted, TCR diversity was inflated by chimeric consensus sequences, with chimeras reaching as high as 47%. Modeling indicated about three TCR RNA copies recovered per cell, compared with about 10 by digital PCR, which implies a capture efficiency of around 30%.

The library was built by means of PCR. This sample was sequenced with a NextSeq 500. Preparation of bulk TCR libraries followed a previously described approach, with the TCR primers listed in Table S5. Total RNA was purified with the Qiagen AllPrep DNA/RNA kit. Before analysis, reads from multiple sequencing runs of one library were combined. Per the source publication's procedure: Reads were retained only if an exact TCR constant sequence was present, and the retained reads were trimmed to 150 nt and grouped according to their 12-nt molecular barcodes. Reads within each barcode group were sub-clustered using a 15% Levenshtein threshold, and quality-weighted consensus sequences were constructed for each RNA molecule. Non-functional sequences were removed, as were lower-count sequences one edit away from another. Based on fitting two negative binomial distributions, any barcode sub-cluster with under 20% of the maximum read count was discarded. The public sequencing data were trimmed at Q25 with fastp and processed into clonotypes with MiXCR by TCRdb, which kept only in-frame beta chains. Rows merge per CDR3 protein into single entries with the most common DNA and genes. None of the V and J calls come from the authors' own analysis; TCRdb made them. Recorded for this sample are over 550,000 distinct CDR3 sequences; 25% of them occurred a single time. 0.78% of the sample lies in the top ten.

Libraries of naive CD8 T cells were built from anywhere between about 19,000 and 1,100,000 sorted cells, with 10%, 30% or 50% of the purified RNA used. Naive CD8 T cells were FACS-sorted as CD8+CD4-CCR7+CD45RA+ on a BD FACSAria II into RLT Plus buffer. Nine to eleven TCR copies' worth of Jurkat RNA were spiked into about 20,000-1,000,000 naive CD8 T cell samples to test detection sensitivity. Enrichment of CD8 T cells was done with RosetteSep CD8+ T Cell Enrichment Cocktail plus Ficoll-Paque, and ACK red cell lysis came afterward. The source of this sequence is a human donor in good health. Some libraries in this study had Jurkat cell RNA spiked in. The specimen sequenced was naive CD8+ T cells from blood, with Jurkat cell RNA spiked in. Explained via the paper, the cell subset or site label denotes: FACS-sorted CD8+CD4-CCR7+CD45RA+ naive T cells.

This receptor carries the CDR3 CSARGQGLTGELFF. Read as DNA, the sequence is TGCAGTGCTAGGGGACAGGGGTTAACCGGGGAGCTGTTTTTT. This chain joins TRBV20-1 to TRBJ2-2; 10 bases in between match TRBD1. The CDR3 sequence holds 14 residues, the cysteine and phenylalanine included. Only the CDR3 DNA is retained, 42 bases long and in frame from the first base. CDR1 and CDR2 were assigned from the germline V gene (reference sequence) as DFQATT and SNEGSKA. V and J are trimmed by 3 bases and 5 bases, and the gene matches miss 3 bases of the junction.